These 22 T cell receptor beta chains were all obtained from the same sample, sequenced in a study of memory CD4+ T cells and cytomegalovirus serostatus. Some clones are missing from TCRdb's copy, which holds only in-frame ones; the method was immunoSEQ multiplex PCR. The table has 50,000 or so clones, about 79% seen once. The sort gate was single viable CD3+CD4+CD8-CD45RO+ cells for memory CD4+ T cells. The sample taken for sequencing was memory CD4+ T cells from blood. These receptors all stem from an adult in good health and CMV-seronegative.

The DNA for the CDR3 is TGCAGCGCCCGACAGGGGGCTGAGGGCTACACCTTC. Residues: CSARQGAEGYTF. The chain carries TRBV29-1 and TRBJ1-2, with TRBD1 matching over 10 bases. CDR3 size: 12 residues. The germline V gene has CDR1 SQVTM and CDR2 ANQGSEA. J lost 8 bases, V lost 7 bases, and 7 bases had no gene match.

This clone was seen a few times. This chain uses TRBV10-3 with TRBJ1-1; TRBD1 agrees at 8 bases. Germline lookup yields CDR1 ENHRY and CDR2 SYGVKD. The CDR3 is 16 amino acids. Unmatched junction bases numbered 11, after V lost 2 bases and J lost 6 bases. CDR3 DNA sequence: TGTGCCATCAGTGAGCCTCGACTACAGGGGGTATCTGAAGCTTTCTTT. Translated, it gives CAISEPRLQGVSEAFF.

The chain is built from TRBV5-8 and TRBJ1-2; D remains unclear. The CDR3 extends over 13 amino acids. CDR1 is SGHTS, CDR2 YDEGEE, per germline. V was clipped by 2 bases and J by 6 bases, with 11 bases between them. CDR3 in amino acids: CASSFERTDGYTF. Written as DNA, the CDR3 is TGTGCCAGCAGCTTCGAGCGGACTGATGGCTACACCTTC.

To note about this clone: It is likely a read error, because the conserved phenylalanine at the end of the CDR3 is missing. V is TRBV30 and J is TRBJ1-5; D not certain. The CDR3 length is 14 residues. V shed 1 base and J shed 9 bases, with 16 bases lying between them. CDR1 is GTSNPN, CDR2 SVGIG, per germline (reference sequence). Here the CDR3 reads CAWSEPPVGWPQHL. The CDR3, as DNA: TGTGCCTGGAGTGAACCGCCAGTGGGGTGGCCCCAGCATCTT.

This clone was seen a few times. The chain recombines TRBV12-5 with TRBJ1-1; unclear D gene. Looked up from germline, CDR1 is LGHNT and CDR2 is FRNRAP. V was trimmed by 1 base and J by 2 bases, leaving 8 bases between them. The CDR3 covers 14 residues. As DNA, the CDR3 is TGTGCTAGTGGTTTGGACGGAGAAAACACTGAAGCTTTCTTT. Its protein is CASGLDGENTEAFF.

This sequence joins TRBV6-1 and TRBJ2-3, with 7 bases aligning to TRBD2. Germline-derived CDR1 and CDR2 are MNHNS and SASEGT. CDR3 length: 14 residues. V lost 6 bases and J lost 0; bases outside the gene matches: 3. The CDR3 sequence: CASSGRRSTDTQYF. The CDR3 bases are TGTGCCAGCAGCGGGAGGAGGAGCACAGATACGCAGTATTTT.

The J gene is TRBJ2-7, the V gene TRBV28; maybe TRBD2 (5 bases). Between the trimmed V and J ends, which lost 5 bases and 1 base, there was a span of 6 bases. The CDR3 sequence is 12 residues long. CDR1 and CDR2 from the germline V gene are MDHEN and SYDVKM. Here the CDR3 DNA reads TGTGCCAGCAGTGGGAGATCCTACGAGCAGTACTTC. This gives the protein CASSGRSYEQYF.

The J gene is TRBJ2-1, the V gene TRBV7-6, with a tentative D call TRBD2 (5 bases). Trimming removed 2 bases from V and 7 bases from J, with 12 bases in between. Germline values: CDR1 SGHVS, CDR2 FNYEAQ. This CDR3 comprises 14 residues. The DNA for the CDR3 is TGTGCCAGCAGCTTAAGCCGGGGTAGGAATGAGCAGTTCTTC. Its protein is CASSLSRGRNEQFF. Based on the CDR3 plus reference TRBV7-6 and TRBJ2-1, the full variable domain is GAGVSQSPRYKVTKRGQDVALRCDPISGHVSLYWYRQALGQGPEFLTYFNYEAQQDKSGLPNDRFSAERPEGSISTLTIQRTEQRDSAMYRCASSLSRGRNEQFFGPGTRLTVL.

In this sample, this clone turned up once. This sequence joins TRBV2 and TRBJ2-7; D is undetermined. Germline-derived CDR1 and CDR2 are SNHLY and FYNNEI. V lost 4 bases, J lost 2 bases, and 9 bases lay in between. The CDR3 extends over 13 amino acids. The CDR3 loop reads CASSVRQAYEQYF. The DNA for the CDR3 is TGTGCCAGCAGTGTCAGGCAGGCCTACGAGCAGTACTTC.

This clone was seen more than once but under ten times. The rearrangement links TRBV30 to TRBJ1-1; D gene uncertain. V shed 2 bases and J shed 9 bases, with 13 bases lying between them. CDR3 length: 12 amino acids. CDR1 and CDR2 from the germline V gene are GTSNPN and SVGIG (reference sequence). The CDR3 sequence is CAWSNVGSQAFF. CDR3 bases: TGTGCCTGGAGTAATGTAGGATCCCAAGCTTTCTTT.

V gene TRBV6-5 combines with J gene TRBJ2-7; 8 bases are a match to TRBD1. CDR1 is MNHEY, CDR2 SVGAGI, per germline. Trimming removed 4 bases from V and 6 bases from J; junction bases left unmatched: 14. This CDR3 has 16 amino acids. CDR3 region: CASSSPGGGRGLEQYF. CDR3 nucleotides: TGTGCCAGCAGTTCCCCCGGGGGAGGCAGGGGGCTCGAGCAGTACTTC.

This rearrangement joins TRBV7-2 to TRBJ1-2, with a possible D match to TRBD1 (5 bases). This CDR3 has 14 amino acids. Trimming pared 4 bases from V and 8 bases from J, leaving 17 bases between. The V gene's germline CDR1 is SGHTA and CDR2 FQGNSA. CDR3 sequence reads: CASSSGYRSGGYTF. The CDR3 nucleotides are TGTGCCAGCAGCTCAGGGTATAGATCGGGAGGCTACACCTTC.

V is TRBV27 and J is TRBJ2-7; no clear D. V shed 4 bases and J shed 3 bases, with 7 bases lying between them. The CDR3 spans 12 residues. Germline lookup yields CDR1 MNHEY and CDR2 SMNVEV (reference sequence). The DNA of the CDR3 is TGTGCCAGCAGTTCTCTATACTACGAGCAGTACTTC. Protein sequence: CASSSLYYEQYF.

This clone was detected only a few times. The chain recombines TRBV11-2 with TRBJ2-1, with a weak D call TRBD1 (5 bases). CDR3 size: 16 residues. V was clipped by 3 bases and J by 3 bases, with 15 bases between them. Germline V lookup: CDR1 SGHAT, CDR2 FQNNGV. The CDR3 bases are TGTGCCAGCAGCTTGTTAAGGGGCAGAAGCTACAATGAGCAGTTCTTC. Translated, it gives CASSLLRGRSYNEQFF.

V usage is TRBV7-9 and J usage is TRBJ2-3; no clear D. V was pared by 8 bases and J by 6 bases, with 12 bases between. Germline CDR1 SEHNR, CDR2 FQNEAQ (reference sequence). The CDR3 loop spans 12 amino acids. CDR3 nucleotides: TGTGCCAGCTCCCCCCATCAGGATACGCAGTATTTT. Its protein product is CASSPHQDTQYF.

V is TRBV28 and J is TRBJ1-4, with TRBD1 matching 8 bases. Germline assignment: CDR1 MDHEN and CDR2 SYDVKM. This CDR3 is built from 17 residues. After removal of 5 bases from V and 5 bases from J, the junction contained 13 bases not matched to a gene. CDR3 region: CASSQETQGAQNEKLFF. The CDR3 coding sequence is TGTGCCAGCAGTCAGGAAACTCAGGGGGCTCAAAATGAAAAACTGTTTTTT.

The rearrangement uses TRBV5-4 and TRBJ2-5; D gene unclear. CDR1 SGHNT and CDR2 YYREEE come from the germline V gene (reference sequence). With 0 bases removed from V and 5 bases from J, the gap between germline ends came to 8 bases. The CDR3 is 13 residues long. The CDR3 loop reads CASSLGVGETQYF. The CDR3 nucleotides are TGTGCCAGCAGCTTGGGAGTTGGTGAGACCCAGTACTTC.

The J gene is TRBJ2-7, the V gene TRBV6-1, with a possible D match to TRBD1 (5 bases). V was cut by 5 bases and J by 2 bases, with 13 bases left in between. The germline V gene encodes CDR1 MNHNS and CDR2 SASEGT. This CDR3 has 14 amino acids. This CDR3 reads CASSLRQSTYEQYF. Here the CDR3 DNA reads TGTGCCAGCAGTCTCCGACAGAGTACCTACGAGCAGTACTTC.

The V gene is TRBV5-1, the J gene TRBJ1-2; D not resolved. The CDR3 loop spans 14 amino acids. Germline CDR1 and CDR2: SGHRS and YFSETQ. V lost 0 bases and J 6 bases, leaving 12 bases between the germline ends. The CDR3 reads CASSLDSVQNGYTF. The CDR3 DNA is TGCGCCAGCAGCTTGGACAGTGTACAGAATGGCTACACCTTC.

The chain uses TRBV18 and TRBJ1-5, with D maybe TRBD1 (5 bases). This CDR3 is built from 14 residues. CDR1 is KGHSH, CDR2 LQKENI, per germline. V was shortened by 2 bases and J by 4 bases, with 9 bases between the two germline ends. CDR3 in DNA: TGTGCCAGCTCACCAGAGACAGCTAATCAGCCCCAGCATTTT. It encodes CASSPETANQPQHF.

The rearrangement uses TRBV19 and TRBJ1-2; 8 positions agree with TRBD1. CDR1 LNHDA and CDR2 SQIVND come from the germline V gene (reference sequence). V trimming: 6 bases; J trimming: 8 bases; junction bases outside the gene matches: 17. CDR3 length: 16 amino acids. CDR3 amino acids: CASRRALSTGVSGYTF. CDR3 bases: TGTGCCAGTAGGAGGGCCCTTTCGACAGGGGTGAGCGGCTACACCTTC.

V gene TRBV28 combines with J gene TRBJ1-2, with D tentatively TRBD1 (5 bases). In germline, CDR1 is MDHEN, CDR2 SYDVKM. The length of the CDR3 is 14 residues. With 3 bases removed from V and 4 bases from J, the gap between germline ends came to 12 bases. The CDR3 is CASSFIGAFYGYTF. In nucleotides, the CDR3 is TGTGCCAGCAGTTTTATCGGGGCCTTCTATGGCTACACCTTC.